This paragraph reports one TCR beta chain. The target antigen is unknown. This sample was included in a study of shared clonotypes between healthy human individuals. Study-wide background: CD4 naive and memory got three plates each, CD8 naive two, CD8 memory one.

The data were produced by immunoSEQ multiplex PCR, yet TCRdb's version contains in-frame clones alone and is incomplete. The table shows some 1,900,000 clones, with about 95% occurring only once. CD45RO-negative, CCR7-positively selected cells formed the naive CD8 fraction, excluding terminally differentiated effector memory CD45RA+ cells. Points from the study as a whole: Several donors held approximately 4.5% of naive CD4 clonotypes in common. Blood alone was sampled, and tissue repertoires likely differ.

V was trimmed by 0 bases and J by 4 bases, leaving 10 bases between them. Germline V lookup: CDR1 GTSNPN, CDR2 SVGIG (reference sequence). The CDR3 spans 15 residues. This clonotype was obtained from a man aged 18-30 years in good health. The sequencing sample was made of naive CD8+ T cells sorted from blood. V usage is TRBV30 and J usage is TRBJ1-6; tentative D call: TRBD1 (6 bases). As DNA, the CDR3 is TGTGCCTGGAGTGTAGAGGGGGTATATAATTCACCCCTCCACTTT. Translation: CAWSVEGVYNSPLHF.